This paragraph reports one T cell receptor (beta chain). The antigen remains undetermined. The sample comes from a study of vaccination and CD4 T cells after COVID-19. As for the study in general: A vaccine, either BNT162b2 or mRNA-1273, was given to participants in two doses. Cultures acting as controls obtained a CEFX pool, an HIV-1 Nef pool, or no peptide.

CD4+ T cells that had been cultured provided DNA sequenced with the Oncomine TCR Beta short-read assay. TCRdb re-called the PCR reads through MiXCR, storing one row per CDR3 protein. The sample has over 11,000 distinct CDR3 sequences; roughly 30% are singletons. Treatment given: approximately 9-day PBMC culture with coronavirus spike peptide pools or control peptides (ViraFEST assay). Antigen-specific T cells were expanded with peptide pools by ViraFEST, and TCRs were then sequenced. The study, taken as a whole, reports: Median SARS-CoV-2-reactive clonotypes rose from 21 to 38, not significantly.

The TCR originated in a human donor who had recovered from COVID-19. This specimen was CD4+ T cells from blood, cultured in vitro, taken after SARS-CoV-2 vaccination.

The CDR3 is CASRPTAGQDNSPLHF. The CDR3 region has the DNA TGTGCCAGCAGACCGACCGCGGGACAGGATAATTCACCCCTCCACTTT. The genes are TRBV6-1 and TRBJ1-6, with 8 bases identical to TRBD1. This CDR3 contains 16 residues. The V gene end was trimmed by 6 bases and the J gene end by 5 bases; junction bases not matched to a gene: 9. CDR1 MNHNS and CDR2 SASEGT come from the germline V gene.